Below, 25 T cell receptor beta chains from the same sample are listed, as sequenced in a study of cytomegalovirus exposure and HLA in healthy donors (dated by TCRdb to about 2017). The library was made by the immunoSEQ multiplex PCR assay. For the multiplex PCR, a mixture combining 60 forward primers for TCR Vbeta segments and 13 reverse primers for TCR Jbeta segments was used. TCRdb took over this immuneACCESS table, retaining in-frame rearrangements with V and J assigned. Such tables are incomplete; in checked studies, under half of the missing clones stem from an unresolved V gene, and the remainder is unexplained. In this sample the table shows some 130,000 clones, 73% of which occur a single time. In total, the top ten clones hold over 1% of the sample. The sample comprised PBMCs. The receptors derive from a woman between 35 and 50 years old in good health and CMV-seronegative.

The chain has TRBV27 and TRBJ1-1; 10 nucleotides line up with TRBD1. The V and J ends lost 6 bases and 6 bases, in that order; junction bases with no gene match: 4. Germline CDR1 reads MNHEY; CDR2 reads SMNVEV (reference sequence). CDR3 length: 13 amino acids. This chain's CDR3 is CASRGQGIAEAFF. The CDR3 DNA follows: TGTGCCAGCAGGGGACAGGGGATCGCTGAAGCTTTCTTT.

The V and J genes are TRBV6-1 and TRBJ2-7; the D is unclear. Germline V gives CDR1 MNHNS, CDR2 SASEGT. The CDR3 consists of 14 residues. Trimming shortened V by 0 bases and J by 4 bases, and 10 bases separated the two germline ends. The CDR3 reads CASSEALFQYEQYF. The CDR3, as DNA: TGTGCCAGCAGTGAAGCGCTCTTCCAGTACGAGCAGTACTTC.

The gene calls are TRBV7-6 and TRBJ2-7; a possible D gene is TRBD1 (6 bases). The CDR3 covers 15 residues. Germline V gene data show CDR1 as SGHVS and CDR2 as FNYEAQ. V lost 1 base and J lost 7, with 17 bases in between. Here the CDR3 DNA reads TGTGCCAGCAGCTTAGGTCCCAGGGGAGAGCGGGAGCAGTACTTC. It encodes CASSLGPRGEREQYF.

The V and J genes are TRBV14 and TRBJ2-7; TRBD1 agrees at 9 bases. The CDR3 loop spans 15 amino acids. J gave up 3 bases and V 3 bases, and 6 bases lay outside the gene matches. The V gene's germline CDR1 is SGHDN and CDR2 FVKESK. This CDR3 is CASSQGKTGGYEQYF. CDR3 DNA: TGTGCCAGCAGCCAGGGAAAGACAGGGGGCTACGAGCAGTACTTC.

The chain couples TRBV2 to TRBJ1-2; D is uncertain. CDR1 is SNHLY, CDR2 FYNNEI, per germline. The CDR3 extends over 13 amino acids. V gave up 2 bases and J gave up 8 bases, with 12 bases separating them. The CDR3 protein is CASSELAGRGYTF. CDR3 in DNA: TGTGCCAGCAGTGAATTGGCAGGTCGAGGCTACACCTTC.

This clone was seen more than once but under ten times. The chain links TRBV6-5 to TRBJ1-1; no clear D. V was clipped by 2 bases and J by 5 bases, with 12 bases between them. Germline V gene lookup returns CDR1 MNHEY and CDR2 SVGAGI. The CDR3 runs to 14 residues. In nucleotides, the CDR3 is TGTGCCAGCAGTTACGCTGGCGGGAATACTGAAGCTTTCTTT. Protein product: CASSYAGGNTEAFF.

The V gene is TRBV28, the J gene TRBJ2-5, with 10 bases fitting TRBD2. Germline lookup yields CDR1 MDHEN and CDR2 SYDVKM. Trimming at V came to 9 bases and at J to 7 bases, leaving 11 bases not matched to a gene. CDR3 length: 14 amino acids. As DNA, the CDR3 is TGTGCCAGTAACCCCAGCGGGGGGGTCGTGACCCAGTACTTC. It is translated as CASNPSGGVVTQYF.

The rearrangement joins TRBV2 to TRBJ2-3; 14 nucleotides match TRBD2. V shed 7 bases, J shed 4 bases, and the junction held 4 bases outside the gene matches. Germline V gives CDR1 SNHLY, CDR2 FYNNEI. This CDR3 contains 15 residues. CDR3 coding DNA: TGTGCCAGCACCCGACTAGCGGGGGGGGCAGATACGCAGTATTTT. Amino acids: CASTRLAGGADTQYF.

The rearrangement joins TRBV5-1 to TRBJ1-2; D gene ambiguous. Germline V CDR1 and CDR2: SGHRS, YFSETQ. V gave up 3 bases and J gave up 2 bases, with 5 bases separating them. This CDR3 spans 12 amino acids. In nucleotides, the CDR3 is TGCGCCAGCAGCTACGAGAACTATGGCTACACCTTC. This translates into CASSYENYGYTF. The variable domain in full, with the rest retrieved from reference TRBV5-1 and TRBJ1-2, is KAGVTQTPRYLIKTRGQQVTLSCSPISGHRSVSWYQQTPGQGLQFLFEYFSETQRNKGNFPGRFSGRQFSNSRSEMNVSTLELGDSALYLCASSYENYGYTFGSGTRLTVV.

J is TRBJ1-3 and V is TRBV18; D not certain. The CDR3 totals 17 residues. V was shortened by 0 bases and J by 3 bases, with 15 bases between the two germline ends. CDR1 is KGHSH, CDR2 LQKENI, per germline. The CDR3 sequence is CASSPPNLRNLGNTIYF. CDR3 bases: TGTGCCAGCTCACCACCCAATCTGCGAAACCTTGGAAACACCATATATTTT.

The chain couples TRBV5-4 to TRBJ2-1; 7 bases fit TRBD2. This CDR3 has 12 amino acids. Germline CDR1 reads SGHNT; CDR2 reads YYREEE (reference sequence). Trimming at V came to 3 bases and at J to 8 bases, leaving 2 bases not matched to a gene. CDR3 DNA: TGTGCCAGCAGCTGGGGGGGATATGAGCAGTTCTTC. It yields the protein CASSWGGYEQFF. The whole variable domain, filled in from reference TRBV5-4 and TRBJ2-1, reads ETGVTQSPTHLIKTRGQQVTLRCSSQSGHNTVSWYQQALGQGPQFIFQYYREEENGRGNFPPRFSGLQFPNYSSELNVNALELDDSALYLCASSWGGYEQFFGPGTRLTVL.

This clone was seen more than once but under ten times. The J gene is TRBJ1-4, the V gene TRBV19, with TRBD1 matching over 7 bases. The CDR3 has 18 residues. Germline lookup yields CDR1 LNHDA and CDR2 SQIVND (reference sequence). Trimming removed 3 bases from V and 0 bases from J; junction bases left unmatched: 10. The CDR3 region is CASSISQTGSATNEKLFF. The CDR3 DNA reads as TGTGCCAGTAGTATTTCCCAGACAGGGTCTGCAACTAATGAAAAACTGTTTTTT. The full variable domain, with the rest looked up from reference TRBV19 and TRBJ1-4, is DGGITQSPKYLFRKEGQNVTLSCEQNLNHDAMYWYRQDPGQGLRLIYYSQIVNDFQKGDIAEGYSVSREKKESFPLTVTSAQKNPTAFYLCASSISQTGSATNEKLFFGSGTQLSVL.

The table lists this clone with a few counts. The rearrangement uses TRBV2 and TRBJ1-5, with TRBD1 matching 7 bases. The CDR3 extends over 16 amino acids. Per germline, CDR1 SNHLY and CDR2 FYNNEI. The J segment lost 0 bases and the V segment lost 6 bases, leaving 8 bases of the junction unmatched. CDR3 loop: CASREKGTVSNQPQHF. For the CDR3, the DNA is TGTGCCAGCAGAGAGAAAGGGACAGTTAGCAATCAGCCCCAGCATTTT.

The J gene is TRBJ2-1, the V gene TRBV5-4, with TRBD2 identical over 9 bases. There are 17 residues in the CDR3. V shed 4 bases and J 8 bases; nucleotides not matched to a gene: 16. CDR1 and CDR2 from the germline V gene are SGHNT and YYREEE (reference sequence). CDR3 nucleotide sequence: TGTGCCAGCAGCGCCACCTTGACTAGCGGTTTTGGCTATGAGCAGTTCTTC. Translated: CASSATLTSGFGYEQFF.

This sequence joins TRBV7-6 and TRBJ1-1, with D perhaps TRBD1 (6 bases). V lost 1 base to trimming and J lost 0 bases, with 12 bases between them. CDR3 length: 16 residues. Looked up from germline, CDR1 is SGHVS and CDR2 is FNYEAQ. The CDR3 here is CASSLGTGTLNTEAFF. In nucleotides, the CDR3 is TGTGCCAGCAGCTTAGGCACCGGGACATTGAACACTGAAGCTTTCTTT.

V is TRBV6-1 and J is TRBJ1-5; D not resolved. The CDR3 length is 15 residues. Germline assignment: CDR1 MNHNS and CDR2 SASEGT. V shed 7 bases and J shed 1 base, with 14 bases lying between them. CDR3 in DNA: TGTGCCAGCACTCCTATGAGGGTGAGCAATCAGCCCCAGCATTTT. It encodes CASTPMRVSNQPQHF.

Concerning this clone: The sample has other DNA sequences that encode this CDR3 too. The J gene is TRBJ1-5, the V gene TRBV6-1; 7 nucleotides align to TRBD1. Trimming cost V 6 bases and J 4 bases; bases outside gene matches: 3. The CDR3 is 13 amino acids. The V gene's germline CDR1 is MNHNS and CDR2 SASEGT. The CDR3 is CASRTGINQPQHF. The CDR3 DNA is TGTGCCAGCAGGACAGGGATTAATCAGCCCCAGCATTTT.

This chain joins TRBV28 and TRBJ1-5; D might be TRBD1 (5 bases). The CDR3 is made up of 15 amino acids. Germline V gene sequence: CDR1 MDHEN, CDR2 SYDVKM. V shed 5 bases and J shed 3 bases, with 14 bases lying between them. The CDR3 nucleotides read TGTGCCAGCAGTGGAGATGGGGGGTACAATCAGCCCCAGCATTTT. Its translation: CASSGDGGYNQPQHF. Variable domain in full (rest from reference TRBV28 and TRBJ1-5): DVKVTQSSRYLVKRTGEKVFLECVQDMDHENMFWYRQDPGLGLRLIYFSYDVKMKEKGDIPEGYSVSREKKERFSLILESASTNQTSMYLCASSGDGGYNQPQHFGDGTRLSIL.

A few counts support this clone. The rearrangement uses TRBV6-5 and TRBJ1-5; D uncertain. Trimming took 0 bases from V and 1 from J, leaving 7 bases between them. The CDR3 contains 15 residues. Germline values: CDR1 MNHEY, CDR2 SVGAGI. CDR3 residues: CASSYSYTSNQPQHF. The CDR3 DNA is TGTGCCAGCAGTTACTCGTACACCAGCAATCAGCCCCAGCATTTT.

The V gene is TRBV9, the J gene TRBJ2-4; no reliable D call. V lost 3 bases and J lost 2, with 12 bases in between. The CDR3 has 15 amino acids. Per the germline V gene, CDR1 is SGDLS and CDR2 is YYNGEE. CDR3 sequence reads: CASSGSLRSKNIQYF. CDR3 DNA sequence: TGTGCCAGCAGCGGGAGCCTTAGGTCCAAAAACATTCAGTACTTC.

This sequence joins TRBV5-1 and TRBJ1-1; possible D gene TRBD1, 6 bases. The germline gives CDR1 SGHRS, CDR2 YFSETQ. This CDR3 is built from 16 residues. V was cut by 2 bases and J by 2 bases, with 16 bases left in between. CDR3 region: CASSLSSTGINTEAFF. In nucleotides, the CDR3 is TGCGCCAGCAGCTTAAGCAGCACAGGGATCAACACTGAAGCTTTCTTT. Variable domain in full (rest from reference TRBV5-1 and TRBJ1-1): KAGVTQTPRYLIKTRGQQVTLSCSPISGHRSVSWYQQTPGQGLQFLFEYFSETQRNKGNFPGRFSGRQFSNSRSEMNVSTLELGDSALYLCASSLSSTGINTEAFFGQGTRLTVV.

The chain combines TRBV6-5 with TRBJ2-7; D might be TRBD1 (8 bases). The V and J ends lost 0 bases and 3 bases respectively, with 15 bases between them. Germline V gene sequence: CDR1 MNHEY, CDR2 SVGAGI. The CDR3 is 16 amino acids. CDR3 residues: CASSYSHRGGGYEQYF. The CDR3 DNA is TGTGCCAGCAGTTACTCCCACAGGGGGGGAGGCTACGAGCAGTACTTC.

The chain has TRBV21-1 and TRBJ1-5. TRBV21-1 is reported as a pseudogene. This CDR3 region has 15 residues. CDR3 in DNA: TGTGCCAGCAGCAAAGCGAGGAGGGAAAGGGGGCCCCAGCATTTT. Translated: CASSKARRERGPQHF.

J is TRBJ1-2 and V is TRBV4-1, with a possible D match to TRBD1 (6 bases). V dropped 0 bases and J dropped 4 bases, with 12 bases sitting between them. Germline CDR1 MGHRA, CDR2 YSYEKL. CDR3 length: 15 amino acids. This chain's CDR3 is CASSQDPETGYGYTF. The CDR3, as DNA: TGCGCCAGCAGCCAAGACCCCGAGACAGGCTATGGCTACACCTTC.

The chain joins TRBV10-1 to TRBJ2-7; 12 bases are a match to TRBD2. This CDR3 region has 13 residues. The V gene's germline CDR1 is WNHNN and CDR2 SYGVQD (reference sequence). The ends lost 2 bases at V and 8 bases at J; junction bases unmatched: 1. CDR3 in amino acids: CASSELAGGQQYF. The CDR3 DNA follows: TGCGCCAGCAGTGAGCTAGCGGGGGGGCAGCAGTACTTC.